This T cell receptor beta chain was sequenced for a study of cytomegalovirus exposure and HLA in healthy donors. There are a few counts of this clone. It was with 60 Vbeta and 13 Jbeta primers that the PCR ran. The assay was immunoSEQ multiplex PCR, and TCRdb's table has in-frame clones only and misses some. Of some 45,000 clones in the sample, less than 75% were seen once. Unmatched junction bases numbered 5, after V lost 3 bases and J lost 3 bases. The CDR3 is 14 amino acids. The germline V gene encodes CDR1 SEHNR and CDR2 FQNEAQ (reference sequence). The receptor was derived from a young man in good health and CMV-seronegative. The chain uses TRBV7-9 and TRBJ2-7; the match to TRBD2 covers 7 bases. Material for sequencing was PBMCs. The CDR3 protein is CASSFTGGSYEQYF. CDR3 coding DNA: TGTGCCAGCAGCTTTACTGGCGGGAGCTACGAGCAGTACTTC.